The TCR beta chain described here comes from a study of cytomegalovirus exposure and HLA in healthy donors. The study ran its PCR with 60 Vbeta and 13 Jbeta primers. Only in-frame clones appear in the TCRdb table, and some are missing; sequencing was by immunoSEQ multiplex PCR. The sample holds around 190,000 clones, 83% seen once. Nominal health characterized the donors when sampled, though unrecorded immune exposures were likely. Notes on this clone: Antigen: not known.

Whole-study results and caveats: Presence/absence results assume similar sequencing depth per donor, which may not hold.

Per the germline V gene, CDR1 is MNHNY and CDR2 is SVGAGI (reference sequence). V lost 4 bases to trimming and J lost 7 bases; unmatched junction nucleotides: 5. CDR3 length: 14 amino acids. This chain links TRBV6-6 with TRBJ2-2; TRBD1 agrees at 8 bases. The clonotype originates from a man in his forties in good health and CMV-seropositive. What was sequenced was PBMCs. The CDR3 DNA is TGTGCCAGCAGTTCCGGACAGGGAGGCGGGGAGCTGTTTTTT. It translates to CASSSGQGGGELFF.